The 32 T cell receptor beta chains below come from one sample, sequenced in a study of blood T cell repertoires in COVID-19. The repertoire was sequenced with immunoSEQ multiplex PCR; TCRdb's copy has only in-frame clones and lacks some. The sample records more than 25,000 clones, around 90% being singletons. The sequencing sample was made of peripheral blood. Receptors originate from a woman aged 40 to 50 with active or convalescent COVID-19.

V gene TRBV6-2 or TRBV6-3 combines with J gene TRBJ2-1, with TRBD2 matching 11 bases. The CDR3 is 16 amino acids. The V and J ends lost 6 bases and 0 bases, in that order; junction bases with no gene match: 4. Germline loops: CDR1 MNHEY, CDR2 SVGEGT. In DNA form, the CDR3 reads TGTGCCAGCAGCCCTAGCGGGGGGACCTCCTACAATGAGCAGTTCTTC. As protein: CASSPSGGTSYNEQFF.

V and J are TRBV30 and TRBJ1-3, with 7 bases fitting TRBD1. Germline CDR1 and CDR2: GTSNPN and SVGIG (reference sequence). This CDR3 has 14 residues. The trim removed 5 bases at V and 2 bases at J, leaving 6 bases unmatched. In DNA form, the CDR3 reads TGTGCCTGGTCAGACAGGGAACCTGGAAACACCATATATTTT. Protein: CAWSDREPGNTIYF. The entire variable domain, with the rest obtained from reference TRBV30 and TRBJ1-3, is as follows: SQTIHQWPATLVQPVGSPLSLECTVEGTSNPNLYWYRQAAGRGLQLLFYSVGIGQISSEVPQNLSASRPQDRQFILSSKKLLLSDSGFYLCAWSDREPGNTIYFGEGSWLTVV.

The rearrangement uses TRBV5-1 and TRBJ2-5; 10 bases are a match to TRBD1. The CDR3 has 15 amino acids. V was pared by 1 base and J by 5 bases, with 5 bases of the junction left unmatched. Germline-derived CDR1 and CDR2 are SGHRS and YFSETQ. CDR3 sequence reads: CASSLTGTGDETQYF. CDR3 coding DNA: TGCGCCAGCAGCTTGACGGGGACAGGGGATGAGACCCAGTACTTC. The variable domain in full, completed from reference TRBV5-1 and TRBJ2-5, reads KAGVTQTPRYLIKTRGQQVTLSCSPISGHRSVSWYQQTPGQGLQFLFEYFSETQRNKGNFPGRFSGRQFSNSRSEMNVSTLELGDSALYLCASSLTGTGDETQYFGPGTRLLVL.

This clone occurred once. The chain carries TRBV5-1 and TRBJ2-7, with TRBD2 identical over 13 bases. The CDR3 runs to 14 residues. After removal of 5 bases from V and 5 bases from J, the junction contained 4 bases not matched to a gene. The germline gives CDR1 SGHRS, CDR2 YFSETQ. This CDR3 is CASSATSGGNEQYF. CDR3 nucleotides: TGCGCCAGCAGTGCGACTAGCGGGGGGAACGAGCAGTACTTC.

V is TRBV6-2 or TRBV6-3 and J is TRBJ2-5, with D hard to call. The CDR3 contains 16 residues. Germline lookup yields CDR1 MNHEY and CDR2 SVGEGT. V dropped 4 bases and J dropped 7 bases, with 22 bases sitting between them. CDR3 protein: CASSSYSNRPPPTQYF. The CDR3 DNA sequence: TGTGCCAGCAGTTCCTACTCTAACCGTCCCCCTCCGACCCAGTACTTC.

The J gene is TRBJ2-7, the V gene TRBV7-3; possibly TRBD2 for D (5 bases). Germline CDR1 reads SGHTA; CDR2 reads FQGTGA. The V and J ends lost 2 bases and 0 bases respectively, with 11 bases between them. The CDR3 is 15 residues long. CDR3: CASSLGVGSSYEQYF. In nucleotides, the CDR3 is TGTGCCAGCAGCTTAGGAGTAGGGAGCTCCTACGAGCAGTACTTC.

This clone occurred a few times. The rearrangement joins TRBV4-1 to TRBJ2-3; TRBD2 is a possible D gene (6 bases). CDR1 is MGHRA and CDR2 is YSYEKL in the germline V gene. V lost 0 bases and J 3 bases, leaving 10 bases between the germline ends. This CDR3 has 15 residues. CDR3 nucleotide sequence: TGCGCCAGCAGCCAAGATAGCGGAGGTACAGATACGCAGTATTTT. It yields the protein CASSQDSGGTDTQYF.

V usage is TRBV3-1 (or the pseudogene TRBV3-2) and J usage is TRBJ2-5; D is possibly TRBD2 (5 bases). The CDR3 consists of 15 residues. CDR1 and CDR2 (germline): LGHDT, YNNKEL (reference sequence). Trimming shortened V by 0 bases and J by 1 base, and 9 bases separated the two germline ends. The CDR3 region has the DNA TGTGCCAGCAGCCAAGATCACGGGATCCAAGAGACCCAGTACTTC. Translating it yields CASSQDHGIQETQYF.

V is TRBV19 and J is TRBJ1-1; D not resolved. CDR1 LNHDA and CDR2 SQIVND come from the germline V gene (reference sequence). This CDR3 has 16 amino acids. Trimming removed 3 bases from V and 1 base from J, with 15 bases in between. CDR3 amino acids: CASSIWEFGKNTEAFF. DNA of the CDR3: TGTGCCAGTAGTATCTGGGAGTTCGGGAAGAACACTGAAGCTTTCTTT.

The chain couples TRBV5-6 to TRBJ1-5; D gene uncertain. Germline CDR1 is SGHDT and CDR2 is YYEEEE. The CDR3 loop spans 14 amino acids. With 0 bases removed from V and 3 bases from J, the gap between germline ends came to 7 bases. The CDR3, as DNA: TGTGCCAGCAGCTTGGAGCAGGACAATCAGCCCCAGCATTTT. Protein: CASSLEQDNQPQHF.

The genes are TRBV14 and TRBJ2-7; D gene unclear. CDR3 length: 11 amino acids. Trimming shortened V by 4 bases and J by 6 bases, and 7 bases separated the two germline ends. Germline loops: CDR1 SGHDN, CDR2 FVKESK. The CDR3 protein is CASSRTREQYF. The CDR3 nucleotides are TGTGCCAGCAGCCGTACGCGCGAGCAGTACTTC.

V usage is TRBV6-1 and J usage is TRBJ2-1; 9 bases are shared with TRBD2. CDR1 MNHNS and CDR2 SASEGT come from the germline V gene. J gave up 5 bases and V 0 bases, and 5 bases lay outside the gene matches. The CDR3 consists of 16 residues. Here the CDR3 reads CASSEAALAGNNEQFF. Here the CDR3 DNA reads TGTGCCAGCAGTGAAGCGGCTCTAGCGGGAAACAATGAGCAGTTCTTC.

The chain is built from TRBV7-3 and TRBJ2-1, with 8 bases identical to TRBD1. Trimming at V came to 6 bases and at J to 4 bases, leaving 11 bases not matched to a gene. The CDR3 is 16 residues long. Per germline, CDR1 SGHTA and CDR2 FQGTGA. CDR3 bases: TGTGCCAGCAGGGGACCAGGGGGCGTCGGGTACAATGAGCAGTTCTTC. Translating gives CASRGPGGVGYNEQFF. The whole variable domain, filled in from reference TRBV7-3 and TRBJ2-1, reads GAGVSQTPSNKVTEKGKYVELRCDPISGHTALYWYRQSLGQGPEFLIYFQGTGAADDSGLPNDRFFAVRPEGSVSTLKIQRTERGDSAVYLCASRGPGGVGYNEQFFGPGTRLTVL.

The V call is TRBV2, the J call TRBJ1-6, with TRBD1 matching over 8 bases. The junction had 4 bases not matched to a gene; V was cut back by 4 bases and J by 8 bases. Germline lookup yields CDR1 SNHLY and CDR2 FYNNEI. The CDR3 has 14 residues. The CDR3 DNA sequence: TGTGCCAGCAGTGGTCGGACAGGGCATTCACCCCTCCACTTT. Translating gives CASSGRTGHSPLHF.

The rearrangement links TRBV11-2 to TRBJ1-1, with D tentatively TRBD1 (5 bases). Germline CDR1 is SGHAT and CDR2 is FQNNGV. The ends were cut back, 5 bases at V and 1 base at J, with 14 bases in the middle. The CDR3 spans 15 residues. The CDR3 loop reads CASSKTGRGNTEAFF. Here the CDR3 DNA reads TGTGCCAGCAGCAAAACAGGCCGAGGGAACACTGAAGCTTTCTTT.

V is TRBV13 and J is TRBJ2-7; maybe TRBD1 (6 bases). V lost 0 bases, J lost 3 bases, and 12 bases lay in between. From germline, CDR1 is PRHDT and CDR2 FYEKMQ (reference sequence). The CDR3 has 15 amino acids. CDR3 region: CASSLGAGVDYEQYF. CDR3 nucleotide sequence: TGTGCCAGCAGCTTAGGGGCAGGGGTAGACTACGAGCAGTACTTC.

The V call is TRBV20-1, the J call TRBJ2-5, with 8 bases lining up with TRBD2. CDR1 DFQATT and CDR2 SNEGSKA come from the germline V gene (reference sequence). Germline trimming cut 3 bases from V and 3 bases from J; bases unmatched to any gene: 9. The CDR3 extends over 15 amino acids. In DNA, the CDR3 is TGCAGTGCTAGTCCGGGGGGGAGTTGGGAAGAGACCCAGTACTTC. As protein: CSASPGGSWEETQYF.

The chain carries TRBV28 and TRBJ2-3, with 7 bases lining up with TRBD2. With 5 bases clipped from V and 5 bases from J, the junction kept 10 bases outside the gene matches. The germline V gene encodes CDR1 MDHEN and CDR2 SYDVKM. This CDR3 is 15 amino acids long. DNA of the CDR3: TGTGCCAGCAGTCCGTGGGCGGGAGATGGAGATACGCAGTATTTT. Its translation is CASSPWAGDGDTQYF. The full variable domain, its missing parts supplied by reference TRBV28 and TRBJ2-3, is DVKVTQSSRYLVKRTGEKVFLECVQDMDHENMFWYRQDPGLGLRLIYFSYDVKMKEKGDIPEGYSVSREKKERFSLILESASTNQTSMYLCASSPWAGDGDTQYFGPGTRLTVL.

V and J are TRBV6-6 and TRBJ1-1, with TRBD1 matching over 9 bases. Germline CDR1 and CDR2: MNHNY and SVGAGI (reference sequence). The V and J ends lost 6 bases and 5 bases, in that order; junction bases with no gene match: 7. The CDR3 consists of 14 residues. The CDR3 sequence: CASRETGGDTEAFF. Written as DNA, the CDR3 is TGTGCCAGCAGGGAGACAGGGGGGGATACTGAAGCTTTCTTT.

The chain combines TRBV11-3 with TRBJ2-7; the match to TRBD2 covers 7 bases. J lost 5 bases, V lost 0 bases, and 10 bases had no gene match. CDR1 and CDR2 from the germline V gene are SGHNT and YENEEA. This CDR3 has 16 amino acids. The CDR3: CASSLDVGAGVNEQYF. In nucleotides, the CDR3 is TGTGCCAGCAGCTTAGACGTCGGGGCGGGGGTAAACGAGCAGTACTTC.

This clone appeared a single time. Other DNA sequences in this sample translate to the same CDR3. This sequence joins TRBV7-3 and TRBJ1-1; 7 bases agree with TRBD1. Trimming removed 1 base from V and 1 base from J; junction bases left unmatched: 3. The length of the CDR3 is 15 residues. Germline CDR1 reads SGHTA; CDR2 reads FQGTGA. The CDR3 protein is CASSLRTGSNTEAFF. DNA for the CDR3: TGTGCCAGCAGCTTAAGGACAGGCTCGAACACTGAAGCTTTCTTT. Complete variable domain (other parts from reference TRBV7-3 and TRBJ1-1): GAGVSQTPSNKVTEKGKYVELRCDPISGHTALYWYRQSLGQGPEFLIYFQGTGAADDSGLPNDRFFAVRPEGSVSTLKIQRTERGDSAVYLCASSLRTGSNTEAFFGQGTRLTVV.

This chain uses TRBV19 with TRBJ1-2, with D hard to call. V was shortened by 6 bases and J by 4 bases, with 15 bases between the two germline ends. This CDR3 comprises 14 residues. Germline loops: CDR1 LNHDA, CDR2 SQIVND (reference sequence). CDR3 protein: CASRTAGSTYGYTF. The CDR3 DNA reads TGTGCCAGTAGGACGGCGGGCAGCACCTATGGCTACACCTTC.

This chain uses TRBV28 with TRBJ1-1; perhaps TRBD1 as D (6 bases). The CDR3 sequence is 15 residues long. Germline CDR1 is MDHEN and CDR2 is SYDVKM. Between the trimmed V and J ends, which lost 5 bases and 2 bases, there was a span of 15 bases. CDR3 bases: TGTGCCAGCAGTGGCCCGACAGGTATAAACACTGAAGCTTTCTTT. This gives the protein CASSGPTGINTEAFF.

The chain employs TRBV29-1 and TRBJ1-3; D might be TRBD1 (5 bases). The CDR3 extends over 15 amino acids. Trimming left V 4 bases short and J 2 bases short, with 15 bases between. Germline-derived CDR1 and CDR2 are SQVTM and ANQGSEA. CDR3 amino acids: CSVAFQGSPGNTIYF. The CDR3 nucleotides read TGCAGCGTTGCTTTCCAGGGATCACCTGGAAACACCATATATTTT.

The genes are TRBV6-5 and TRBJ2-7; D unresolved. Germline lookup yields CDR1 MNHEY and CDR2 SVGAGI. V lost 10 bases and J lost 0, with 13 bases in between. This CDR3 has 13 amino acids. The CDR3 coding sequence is TGTGCCACCCGACACGGTAGCTCCTACGAGCAGTACTTC. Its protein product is CATRHGSSYEQYF.

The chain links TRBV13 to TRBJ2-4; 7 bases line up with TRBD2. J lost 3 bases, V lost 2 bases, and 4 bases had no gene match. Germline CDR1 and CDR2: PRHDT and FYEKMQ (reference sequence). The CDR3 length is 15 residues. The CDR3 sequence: CASSLLSGNKNIQYF. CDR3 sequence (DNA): TGTGCCAGCAGCTTATTAAGCGGGAACAAAAACATTCAGTACTTC. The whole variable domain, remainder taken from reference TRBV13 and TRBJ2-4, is AAGVIQSPRHLIKEKRETATLKCYPIPRHDTVYWYQQGPGQDPQFLISFYEKMQSDKGSIPDRFSAQQFSDYHSELNMSSLELGDSALYFCASSLLSGNKNIQYFGAGTRLSVL.

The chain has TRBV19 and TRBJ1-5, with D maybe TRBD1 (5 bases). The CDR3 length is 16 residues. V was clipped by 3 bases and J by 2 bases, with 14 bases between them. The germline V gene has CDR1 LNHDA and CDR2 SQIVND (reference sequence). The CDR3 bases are TGTGCCAGTAGTATTTGGGGGGGAAAGGGCAATCAGCCCCAGCATTTT. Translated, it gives CASSIWGGKGNQPQHF.

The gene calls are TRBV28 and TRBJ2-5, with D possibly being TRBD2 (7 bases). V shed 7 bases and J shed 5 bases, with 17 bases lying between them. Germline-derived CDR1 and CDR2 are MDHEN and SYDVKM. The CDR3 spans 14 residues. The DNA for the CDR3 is TGTGCCAGCACCAGAGGGGGGGTCTGGGAGACCCAGTACTTC. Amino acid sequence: CASTRGGVWETQYF.

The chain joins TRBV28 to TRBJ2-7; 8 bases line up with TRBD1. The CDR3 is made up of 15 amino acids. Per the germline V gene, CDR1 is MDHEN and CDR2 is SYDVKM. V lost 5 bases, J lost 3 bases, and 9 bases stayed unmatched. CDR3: CASSPQVDRGYEQYF. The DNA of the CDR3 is TGTGCCAGCAGTCCCCAGGTTGACAGGGGCTACGAGCAGTACTTC.

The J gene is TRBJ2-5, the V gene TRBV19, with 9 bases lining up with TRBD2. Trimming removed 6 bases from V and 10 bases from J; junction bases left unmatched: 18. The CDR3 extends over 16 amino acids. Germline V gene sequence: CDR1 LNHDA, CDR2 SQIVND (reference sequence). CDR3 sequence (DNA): TGTGCCAGTAGCGTTGCTGCACCGGGACTAGCAGGTGACCAGTACTTC. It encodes CASSVAAPGLAGDQYF.

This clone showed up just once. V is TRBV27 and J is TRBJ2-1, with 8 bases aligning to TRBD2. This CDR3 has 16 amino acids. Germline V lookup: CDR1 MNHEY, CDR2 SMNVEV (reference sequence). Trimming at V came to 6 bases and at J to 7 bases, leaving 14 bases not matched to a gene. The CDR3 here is CASSPLAGGRGNEQFF. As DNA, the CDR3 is TGTGCCAGCAGCCCCCTCGCGGGAGGAAGGGGGAATGAGCAGTTCTTC.

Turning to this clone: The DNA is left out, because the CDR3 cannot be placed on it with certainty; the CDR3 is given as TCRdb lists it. Here the CDR3 reads CASSTSGGQPQHF. V is TRBV28 and J is TRBJ1-5. Germline V CDR1 and CDR2: MDHEN, SYDVKM. Both ends counted, the CDR3 spans 13 residues.